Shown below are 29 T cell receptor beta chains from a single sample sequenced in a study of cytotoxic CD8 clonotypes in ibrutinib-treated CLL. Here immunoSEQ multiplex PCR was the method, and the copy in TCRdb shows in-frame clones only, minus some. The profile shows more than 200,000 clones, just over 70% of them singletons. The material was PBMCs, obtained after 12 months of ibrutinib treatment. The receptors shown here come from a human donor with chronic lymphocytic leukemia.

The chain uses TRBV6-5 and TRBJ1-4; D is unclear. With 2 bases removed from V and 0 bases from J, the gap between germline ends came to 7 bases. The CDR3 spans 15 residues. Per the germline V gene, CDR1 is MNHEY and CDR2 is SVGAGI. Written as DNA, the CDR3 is TGTGCCAGCAGTTACGCAGTTGCAACTAATGAAAAACTGTTTTTT. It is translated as CASSYAVATNEKLFF.

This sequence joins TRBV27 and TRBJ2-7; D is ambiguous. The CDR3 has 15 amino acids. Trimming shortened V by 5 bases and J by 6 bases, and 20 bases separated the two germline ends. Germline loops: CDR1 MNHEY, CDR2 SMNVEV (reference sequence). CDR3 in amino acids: CASSRHGPKWREQYF. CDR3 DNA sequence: TGTGCCAGCAGTCGACATGGCCCCAAGTGGCGCGAGCAGTACTTC.

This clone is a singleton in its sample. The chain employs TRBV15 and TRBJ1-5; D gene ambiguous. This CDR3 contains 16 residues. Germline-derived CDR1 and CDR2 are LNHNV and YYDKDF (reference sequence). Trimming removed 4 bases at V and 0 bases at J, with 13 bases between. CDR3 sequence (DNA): TGTGCCACCAGCACGAGGCCACAAGTTAGCAATCAGCCCCAGCATTTT. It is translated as CATSTRPQVSNQPQHF.

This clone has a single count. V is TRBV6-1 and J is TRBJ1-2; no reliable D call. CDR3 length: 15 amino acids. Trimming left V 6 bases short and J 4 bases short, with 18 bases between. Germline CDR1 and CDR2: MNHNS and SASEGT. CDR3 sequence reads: CASRDDTISLYGYTF. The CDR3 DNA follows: TGTGCCAGCAGAGACGACACAATTTCCCTCTATGGCTACACCTTC.

CDR3 sequence: CASSIGLSYEQYF. The CDR3 bases are TGTGCCAGTAGTATAGGGTTGTCGTACGAGCAGTACTTC. The J gene is TRBJ2-7, the V gene TRBV19, with D hard to call. Germline V gene lookup returns CDR1 LNHDA and CDR2 SQIVND (reference sequence). The CDR3 loop spans 13 amino acids. V was cut by 1 base and J by 4 bases, with 8 bases left in between.

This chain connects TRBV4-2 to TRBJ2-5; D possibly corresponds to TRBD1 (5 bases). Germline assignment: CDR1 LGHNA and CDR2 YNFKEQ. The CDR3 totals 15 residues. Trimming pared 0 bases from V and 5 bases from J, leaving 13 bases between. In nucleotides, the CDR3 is TGTGCCAGCAGCCAAGAAGGTAGGGGCGAGGAGACCCAGTACTTC. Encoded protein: CASSQEGRGEETQYF.

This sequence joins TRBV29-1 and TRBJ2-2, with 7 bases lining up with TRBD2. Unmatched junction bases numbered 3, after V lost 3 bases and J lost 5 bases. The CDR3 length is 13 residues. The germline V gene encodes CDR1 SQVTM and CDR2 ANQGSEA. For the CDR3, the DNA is TGCAGCGTTGACGGGGGAGGGACCGGGGAGCTGTTTTTT. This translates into CSVDGGGTGELFF.

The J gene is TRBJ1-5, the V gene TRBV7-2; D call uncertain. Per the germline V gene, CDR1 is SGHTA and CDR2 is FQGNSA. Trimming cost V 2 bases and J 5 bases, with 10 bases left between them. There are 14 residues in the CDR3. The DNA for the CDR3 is TGTGCCAGCAGCTTATCCCACGCGGATCAGCCCCAGCATTTT. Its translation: CASSLSHADQPQHF.

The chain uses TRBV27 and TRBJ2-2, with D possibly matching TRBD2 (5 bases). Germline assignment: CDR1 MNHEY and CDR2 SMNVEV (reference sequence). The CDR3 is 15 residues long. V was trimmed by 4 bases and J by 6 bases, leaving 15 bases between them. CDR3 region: CASSWALGVAGELFF. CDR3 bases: TGTGCCAGCAGTTGGGCCCTCGGGGTCGCCGGGGAGCTGTTTTTT.

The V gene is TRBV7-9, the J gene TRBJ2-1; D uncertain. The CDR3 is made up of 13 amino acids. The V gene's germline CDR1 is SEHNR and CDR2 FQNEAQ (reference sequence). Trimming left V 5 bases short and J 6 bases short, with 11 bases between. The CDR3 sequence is CASSNMVPNEQFF. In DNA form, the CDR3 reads TGTGCCAGCAGCAACATGGTCCCCAATGAGCAGTTCTTC.

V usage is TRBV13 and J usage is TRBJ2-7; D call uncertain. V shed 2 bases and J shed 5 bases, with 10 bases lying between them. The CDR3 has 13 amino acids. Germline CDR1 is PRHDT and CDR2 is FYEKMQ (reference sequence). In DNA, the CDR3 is TGTGCCAGCAGCTTAATCGTTGACCACGAGCAGTACTTC. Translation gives CASSLIVDHEQYF.

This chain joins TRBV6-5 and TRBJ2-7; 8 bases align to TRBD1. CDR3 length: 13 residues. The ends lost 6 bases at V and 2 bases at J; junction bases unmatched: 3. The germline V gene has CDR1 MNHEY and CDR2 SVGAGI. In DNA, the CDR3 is TGTGCCAGCAGGGGGACAGGTACCTACGAGCAGTACTTC. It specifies CASRGTGTYEQYF.

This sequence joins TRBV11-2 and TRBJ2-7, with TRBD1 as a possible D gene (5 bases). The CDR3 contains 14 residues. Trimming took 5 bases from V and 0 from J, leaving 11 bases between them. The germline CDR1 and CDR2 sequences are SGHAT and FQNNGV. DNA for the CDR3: TGTGCCAGCAGCACCGGACAAAGCTCCTACGAGCAGTACTTC. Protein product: CASSTGQSSYEQYF.

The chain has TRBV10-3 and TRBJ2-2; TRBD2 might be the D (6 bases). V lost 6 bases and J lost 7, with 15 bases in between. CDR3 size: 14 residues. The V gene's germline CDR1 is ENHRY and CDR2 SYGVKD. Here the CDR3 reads CAIRSGLPNGELFF. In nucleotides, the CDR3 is TGTGCCATCAGATCGGGACTCCCCAACGGGGAGCTGTTTTTT.

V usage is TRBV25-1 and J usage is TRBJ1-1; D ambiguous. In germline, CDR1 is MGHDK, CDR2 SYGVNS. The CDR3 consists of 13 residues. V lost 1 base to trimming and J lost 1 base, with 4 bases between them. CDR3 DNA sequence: TGTGCCAGCAGTGAATTTGGGAACACTGAAGCTTTCTTT. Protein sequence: CASSEFGNTEAFF.

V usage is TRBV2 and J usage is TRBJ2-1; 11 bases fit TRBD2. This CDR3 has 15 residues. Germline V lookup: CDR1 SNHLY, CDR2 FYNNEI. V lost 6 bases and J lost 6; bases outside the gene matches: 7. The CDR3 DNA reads TGTGCCAGCAGCCCCTCTAGCGGGGGGTTCAATGAGCAGTTCTTC. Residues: CASSPSSGGFNEQFF.

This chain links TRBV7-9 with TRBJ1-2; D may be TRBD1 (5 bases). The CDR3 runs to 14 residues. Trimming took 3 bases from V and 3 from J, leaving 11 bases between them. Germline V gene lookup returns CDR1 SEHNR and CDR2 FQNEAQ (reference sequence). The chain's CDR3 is CASSFNFRDYGYTF. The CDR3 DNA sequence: TGTGCCAGCAGCTTTAATTTCAGGGACTATGGCTACACCTTC. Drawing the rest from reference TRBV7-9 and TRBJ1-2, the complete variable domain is DTGVSQNPRHKITKRGQNVTFRCDPISEHNRLYWYRQTLGQGPEFLTYFQNEAQLEKSRLLSDRFSAERPKGSFSTLEIQRTEQGDSAMYLCASSFNFRDYGYTFGSGTRLTVV.

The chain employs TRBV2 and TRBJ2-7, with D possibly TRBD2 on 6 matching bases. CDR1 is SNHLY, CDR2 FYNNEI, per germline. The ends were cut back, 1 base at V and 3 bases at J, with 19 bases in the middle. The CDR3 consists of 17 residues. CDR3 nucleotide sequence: TGTGCCAGCAGTGAAGGGAGGGGACTGCCTAATTTCTACGAGCAGTACTTC. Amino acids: CASSEGRGLPNFYEQYF.

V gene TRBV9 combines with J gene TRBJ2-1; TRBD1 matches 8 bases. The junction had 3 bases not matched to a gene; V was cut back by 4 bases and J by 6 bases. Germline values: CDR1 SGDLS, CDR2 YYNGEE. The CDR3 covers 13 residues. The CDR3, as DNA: TGTGCCAGCAGCAACAGGGGGAGCAATGAGCAGTTCTTC. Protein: CASSNRGSNEQFF. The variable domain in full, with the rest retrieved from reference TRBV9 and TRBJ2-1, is DSGVTQTPKHLITATGQRVTLRCSPRSGDLSVYWYQQSLDQGLQFLIQYYNGEERAKGNILERFSAQQFPDLHSELNLSSLELGDSALYFCASSNRGSNEQFFGPGTRLTVL.

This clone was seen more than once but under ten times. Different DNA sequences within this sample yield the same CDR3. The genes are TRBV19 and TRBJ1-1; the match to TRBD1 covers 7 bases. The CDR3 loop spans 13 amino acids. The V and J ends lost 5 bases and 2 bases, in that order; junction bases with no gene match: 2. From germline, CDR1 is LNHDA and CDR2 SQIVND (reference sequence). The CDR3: CASSRDRNTEAFF. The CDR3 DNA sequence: TGTGCCAGTAGTCGGGACAGAAACACTGAAGCTTTCTTT.

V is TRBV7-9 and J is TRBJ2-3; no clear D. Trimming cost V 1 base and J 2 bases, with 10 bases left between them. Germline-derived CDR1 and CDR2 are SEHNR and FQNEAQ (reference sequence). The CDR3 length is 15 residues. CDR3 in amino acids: CASSLVSWDTDTQYF. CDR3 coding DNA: TGTGCCAGCAGCTTAGTCTCGTGGGACACAGATACGCAGTATTTT.

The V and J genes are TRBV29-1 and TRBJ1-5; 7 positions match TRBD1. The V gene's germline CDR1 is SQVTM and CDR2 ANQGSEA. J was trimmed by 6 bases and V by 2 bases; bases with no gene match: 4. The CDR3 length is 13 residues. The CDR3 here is CSVERGRGQPQHF. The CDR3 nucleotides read TGCAGCGTTGAAAGGGGGCGAGGTCAGCCCCAGCATTTT.

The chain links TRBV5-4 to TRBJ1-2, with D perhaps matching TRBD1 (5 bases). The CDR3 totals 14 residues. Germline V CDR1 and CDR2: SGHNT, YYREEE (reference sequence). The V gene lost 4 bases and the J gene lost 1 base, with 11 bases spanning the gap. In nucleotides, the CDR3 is TGTGCCAGCAGCCAGGGAGGGTTTAACTATGGCTACACCTTC. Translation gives CASSQGGFNYGYTF.

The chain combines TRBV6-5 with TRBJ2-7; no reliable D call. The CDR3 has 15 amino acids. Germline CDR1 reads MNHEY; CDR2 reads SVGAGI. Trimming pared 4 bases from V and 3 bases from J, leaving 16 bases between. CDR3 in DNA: TGTGCCAGCAGTTCTCGCGGAAGAAGCTACTACGAGCAGTACTTC. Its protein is CASSSRGRSYYEQYF.

CDR3 sequence reads: CASSVATEYNSPLHF. The CDR3 nucleotides read TGTGCCAGCAGCGTAGCTACTGAGTATAATTCACCCCTCCACTTT. The rearrangement uses TRBV9 and TRBJ1-6, with unresolved D. The length of the CDR3 is 15 residues. The germline gives CDR1 SGDLS, CDR2 YYNGEE. V gave up 0 bases and J gave up 4 bases, with 8 bases separating them.

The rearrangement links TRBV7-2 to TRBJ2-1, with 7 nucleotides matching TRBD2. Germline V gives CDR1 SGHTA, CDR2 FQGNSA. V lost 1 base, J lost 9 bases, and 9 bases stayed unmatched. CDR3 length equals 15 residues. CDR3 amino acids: CASSLEGRLAPEQFF. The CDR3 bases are TGTGCCAGCAGCTTAGAGGGCCGACTAGCACCTGAGCAGTTCTTC.

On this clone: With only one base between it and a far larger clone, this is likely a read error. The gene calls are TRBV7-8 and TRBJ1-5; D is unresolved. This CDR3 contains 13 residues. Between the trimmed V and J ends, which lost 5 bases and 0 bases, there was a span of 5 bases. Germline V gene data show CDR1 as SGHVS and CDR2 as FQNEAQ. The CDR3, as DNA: TGTGCCAGCAGCCTAGATAGCAATCAGCCCCAGCATTTT. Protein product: CASSLDSNQPQHF.

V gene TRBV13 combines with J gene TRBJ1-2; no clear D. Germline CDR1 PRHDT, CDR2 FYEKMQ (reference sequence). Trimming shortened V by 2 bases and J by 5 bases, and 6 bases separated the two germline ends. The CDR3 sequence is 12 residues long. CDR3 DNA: TGTGCCAGCAGCTTAAGGGAGTATGGCTACACCTTC. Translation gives CASSLREYGYTF.

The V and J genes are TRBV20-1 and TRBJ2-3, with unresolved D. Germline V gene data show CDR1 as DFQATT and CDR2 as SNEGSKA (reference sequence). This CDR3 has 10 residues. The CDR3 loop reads CSVRLGTQYF. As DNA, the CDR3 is TGCAGCGTCCGCCTGGGCACGCAGTATTTT.